Listed here are 22 T cell receptor beta chains from one sample, sequenced in a study of tumor-infiltrating lymphocytes in oesophageal squamous cell carcinoma. TCRdb independently ran MiXCR on the PCR reads; one entry per CDR3 protein. The table shows roughly 13,000 distinct CDR3 sequences, with approximately 48% occurring only once. Sequenced sample: blood. Receptor source: a male donor with esophageal squamous cell carcinoma.

This clonotype was recorded many times. J is TRBJ2-1 and V is TRBV5-1; the D is unclear. Germline V CDR1 and CDR2: SGHRS, YFSETQ. The CDR3 contains 13 residues. V shed 2 bases and J shed 6 bases, with 9 bases lying between them. The CDR3 loop is CASSLGSSNEQFF. In DNA, the CDR3 is TGCGCCAGCAGCTTAGGTAGTTCCAATGAGCAGTTCTTC.

This clonotype was observed many times. The chain joins TRBV5-1 to TRBJ2-1; 8 nucleotides align to TRBD2. The CDR3 has 16 amino acids. Trimming removed 2 bases from V and 5 bases from J; junction bases left unmatched: 9. The germline gives CDR1 SGHRS, CDR2 YFSETQ. Written as DNA, the CDR3 is TGCGCCAGCAGCTTTATGACTAGCGTACAAAACAATGAGCAGTTCTTC. Its protein product is CASSFMTSVQNNEQFF.

This clonotype was recorded at least ten times. A much larger clone differs by one base, so this may be a read error. The V and J genes are TRBV7-3 and TRBJ2-7, with 12 bases that match TRBD2. The better agreement between TRBJ2-1 and the DNA end casts doubt on the J call. CDR1 and CDR2 from the germline V gene are SGHTA and FQGTGA. This CDR3 spans 15 amino acids. CDR3 in amino acids: CASSFLAGGEGTQFF. CDR3 in DNA: TGTGCCAGCAGCTTCCTAGCGGGAGGGGAAGGGACCCAGTTCTTC.

The rearrangement links TRBV6-1 to TRBJ1-6; D remains ambiguous. V dropped 2 bases and J dropped 11 bases, with 4 bases sitting between them. Germline V gives CDR1 MNHNS, CDR2 SASEGT. The CDR3 has 11 amino acids. The CDR3 DNA is TGTGCCAGCAGTGAAATCCCACCCCTCCACTTT. It translates to CASSEIPPLHF.

This clonotype was observed a single time. V is TRBV24-1 and J is TRBJ2-4; maybe TRBD1 (6 bases). Trimming took 6 bases from V and 13 from J, leaving 24 bases between them. This CDR3 contains 15 residues. Germline CDR1 KGHDR, CDR2 SFDVKD. CDR3 in amino acids: CATSNSRGSDNEQYF. The CDR3 nucleotides are TGTGCCACCAGTAATAGCAGGGGCTCTGACAATGAGCAGTACTTC.

The V and J genes are TRBV11-1 and TRBJ2-3, with D tentatively TRBD1 (6 bases). Germline V lookup: CDR1 SGHAT, CDR2 FQDESV (reference sequence). Between the trimmed V and J ends, which lost 5 bases and 0 bases, there was a span of 15 bases. The length of the CDR3 is 16 residues. CDR3 bases: TGTGCCAGCAGCGGCAGAGGACAGCCTAGCACAGATACGCAGTATTTT. It translates to CASSGRGQPSTDTQYF.

This clonotype was seen a few times. The CDR3 carries no conserved terminal phenylalanine or tryptophan, so it likely arises from a read error. Because the CDR3's place on the DNA is in doubt, the DNA is left out and the CDR3 is given as listed by TCRdb. The chain has TRBV7-9 and TRBJ2-6; the DNA was not compared with TRBD1, the D call given in the table. Germline CDR1 reads SEHNR; CDR2 reads FQNEAQ (reference sequence). Counting both end residues, the CDR3 totals 15 amino acids. The CDR3 loop is CASSLVSSPEQYFGA.

This chain joins TRBV6-2 or TRBV6-3 and TRBJ1-1; TRBD1 is a possible D gene (5 bases). The end of the DNA fits TRBJ1-6 better, so the J call may be wrong. This CDR3 is 14 amino acids long. CDR1 is MNHEY, CDR2 SVGEGT, per germline. CDR3 loop: CASSGSGYDSPLHF. CDR3 coding DNA: TGTGCCAGCTCAGGGAGCGGTTATGATTCACCCCTCCACTTT.

This clonotype was seen once. The chain carries TRBV12-3 or TRBV12-4 and TRBJ2-2; 8 bases fit TRBD2. The CDR3 sequence is 17 residues long. J was trimmed by 4 bases and V by 3 bases; bases with no gene match: 10. The CDR3 spells CASSFSQTSEPTGELFF. CDR3 nucleotide sequence: TGTGCCAGCAGTTTCTCCCAGACTAGCGAACCCACCGGGGAGCTGTTTTTT.

This clonotype was seen repeatedly, ten times or more. The chain recombines TRBV25-1 with TRBJ1-5, with D maybe TRBD1 (5 bases). The length of the CDR3 is 12 residues. V was shortened by 6 bases and J by 2 bases, with 5 bases between the two germline ends. Per germline, CDR1 MGHDK and CDR2 SYGVNS. CDR3 loop: CASRQGNQPQHF. CDR3 in DNA: TGTGCCAGCAGACAGGGCAATCAGCCCCAGCATTTT.

This clonotype was seen at least ten times. The chain joins TRBV5-5 to TRBJ2-3; D might be TRBD2 (6 bases). With 3 bases removed from V and 8 bases from J, the gap between germline ends came to 16 bases. CDR1 SGHKS and CDR2 YYEKEE come from the germline V gene (reference sequence). This CDR3 spans 14 amino acids. In nucleotides, the CDR3 is TGTGCCAGCAGCTACCGCCCTGACGGGGGTACGCAGTATTTT. This codes for CASSYRPDGGTQYF.

This clonotype came up many times. An end of the junction does not agree with germline; a read error may underlie this. The V and J genes are TRBV5-1 and TRBJ2-1; tentatively, D is TRBD1 (6 bases). CDR3 length: 14 amino acids. The germline gives CDR1 SGHRS, CDR2 YFSETQ. DNA for the CDR3: TGCGCCAGCAGCCCTCGTGGGGGCTACTATGAGCAGTTCTTC. Translation: CASSPRGGYYEQFF.

This clonotype was seen many times. The V and J genes are TRBV6-1 and TRBJ2-2; a weak D match, TRBD1 (7 bases). V shed 5 bases and J shed 4 bases, with 20 bases lying between them. CDR1 and CDR2 from the germline V gene are MNHNS and SASEGT. The CDR3 is made up of 17 amino acids. The CDR3 reads CASSRLGAGGGTGELFF. As DNA, the CDR3 is TGTGCCAGCAGTCGACTTGGGGCAGGGGGAGGCACCGGGGAGCTGTTTTTT.

The chain uses TRBV12-3 or TRBV12-4 and TRBJ2-5; D is undetermined. The J call may be faulty, since TRBJ2-3 better matches the DNA end. This CDR3 has 14 amino acids. CDR3 sequence (DNA): TGTGCCAGCAGTTCGCTGGAGAGCTCCTACGAGCAGTATTTT. It specifies CASSSLESSYEQYF.

The V and J genes are TRBV7-8 and TRBJ2-5; no reliable D call. The CDR3 covers 11 residues. Germline values: CDR1 SGHVS, CDR2 FQNEAQ. V was pared by 5 bases and J by 11 bases, with 12 bases between. DNA of the CDR3: TGTGCCAGCAGCCTTCACAATGAGCAGTACTTC. Translation: CASSLHNEQYF.

This clonotype was recorded a few times. The chain carries TRBV7-3 and TRBJ2-1; D perhaps matches TRBD1 (5 bases). The better agreement between TRBJ2-7 and the DNA end casts doubt on the J call. Looked up from germline, CDR1 is SGHTA and CDR2 is FQGTGA. This CDR3 contains 13 residues. CDR3 sequence (DNA): TGTGCCAGCAGCTTACGTCTCCAGGGCGAGCAGTACTTC. It codes for CASSLRLQGEQYF.

The genes are TRBV6-2 or TRBV6-3 and TRBJ1-5, with TRBD1 matching over 9 bases. CDR1 and CDR2 (germline): MNHEY, SVGEGT. This CDR3 spans 16 amino acids. Unmatched junction bases numbered 9, after V lost 5 bases and J lost 4 bases. CDR3 nucleotide sequence: TGTGCCAGCAGTCCCATTGGGACAGGGCATAATCAGCCCCAGCATTTT. Translated: CASSPIGTGHNQPQHF.

The chain couples TRBV18 to TRBJ2-3, with D possibly being TRBD2 (6 bases). The end of the DNA fits TRBJ2-1 better, so the J call may be wrong. CDR3 length: 20 residues. Per germline, CDR1 KGHSH and CDR2 LQKENI. The CDR3 sequence is CASSPGLEGWAKSSYNEQFF. The CDR3 nucleotides read TGTGCCAGCTCACCTGGGTTGGAGGGGTGGGCCAAGAGCTCCTACAATGAGCAGTTCTTC.

This clonotype was seen a handful of times. The chain uses TRBV18 and TRBJ2-7, with 11 positions matching TRBD2. CDR3 length: 14 residues. Germline CDR1 KGHSH, CDR2 LQKENI. V trimming: 4 bases; J trimming: 7 bases; junction bases outside the gene matches: 6. The CDR3 coding sequence is TGTGCCAGCTCACAACTAGCGGGAGCCAATGAGCAGTACTTC. This sequence encodes CASSQLAGANEQYF.

This clonotype was counted ten times or more. The V call is TRBV11-2, the J call TRBJ2-1; unclear D gene. There are 15 residues in the CDR3. From germline, CDR1 is SGHAT and CDR2 FQNNGV. Trimming cost V 3 bases and J 4 bases, with 13 bases left between them. The CDR3 reads CASSFLVRFYNEQFF. As DNA, the CDR3 is TGTGCCAGCAGCTTTCTCGTCCGCTTTTACAATGAGCAGTTCTTC.

The chain employs TRBV6-1 and TRBJ2-1, with D possibly being TRBD1 (6 bases). The CDR3 is 14 amino acids. Germline CDR1 MNHNS, CDR2 SASEGT. V shed 2 bases and J shed 10 bases, with 15 bases lying between them. CDR3 sequence: CASSETGYIYEQFF. CDR3 DNA: TGTGCCAGCAGTGAAACAGGGTATATCTACGAGCAGTTCTTC.

The chain joins TRBV7-2 to TRBJ2-3; the match to TRBD2 covers 9 bases. J gave up 0 bases and V 1 base, and 2 bases lay outside the gene matches. Germline CDR1 and CDR2: SGHTA and FQGNSA. This CDR3 spans 16 amino acids. The CDR3 sequence is CASSLGTSGSTDTQYF. The CDR3 DNA reads as TGTGCCAGCAGCTTAGGTACTAGCGGGAGCACAGATACGCAGTATTTT.